This paragraph covers one T cell receptor (beta chain) sequence. The sample comes from a study of cytomegalovirus exposure and HLA in healthy donors. CDR1 is MNHEY, CDR2 SMNVEV, per germline (reference sequence). The CDR3 loop spans 14 amino acids. V shed 6 bases, J shed 5 bases, and the junction held 4 bases outside the gene matches. PCR employed 60 Vbeta and 13 Jbeta primers. TCRdb keeps only in-frame clones here, not all; method: immunoSEQ multiplex PCR. Of about 160,000 clones in the sample, roughly four fifths are singletons; the top ten hold approximately 12%. This rearrangement joins TRBV27 to TRBJ2-1; 10 bases line up with TRBD2. This TCR was sampled from a man over 45 in good health and CMV-seropositive. Material: PBMCs. The CDR3 DNA follows: TGTGCCAGCAGGTTAGCGGGAGGAAACAATGAGCAGTTCTTC. Translating gives CASRLAGGNNEQFF.